This T cell receptor beta chain emerged from a study of blood T cell repertoires in COVID-19. On the study more broadly: The samples span acute and convalescent COVID-19 from the United States, Italy and Spain.

Some clones are missing from TCRdb's copy, which holds only in-frame ones; the method was immunoSEQ multiplex PCR. The data hold approximately 97,000 clones, with 80% to 95% observed a single time. This TCR was recovered from a man younger than 35 with acute or convalescent COVID-19. Specimen: peripheral blood.

CDR3 in amino acids: CASSTHSMNTEAFF. Here the CDR3 DNA reads TGTGCCAGTAGTACCCACAGCATGAACACTGAAGCTTTCTTT. This sequence joins TRBV19 and TRBJ1-1; D not certain. The CDR3 totals 14 residues. V was cut by 4 bases and J by 0 bases, with 9 bases left in between. CDR1 and CDR2 (germline): LNHDA, SQIVND (reference sequence).